Detailed here is one T cell receptor (beta chain). Its specificity is unknown. The data are from a study of CD8 T cells in Susac syndrome. It was with random hexamers that 0.5 to 1 ug RNA was reverse transcribed. TCRdb analysed the immunoSEQ multiplex PCR reads with MiXCR anew, one entry per CDR3 protein. This sample has about 240,000 distinct CDR3 sequences, with 90% to 96% found just once. Sequencing of TCR beta drew on CD8+ and CD4+ T cells from blood. The Susac syndrome patients fit the recently defined diagnostic criteria for definite or probable disease. TEMRA cells were FACS-enriched, and CD8+ and CD4+ T cells were isolated negatively. Study-level points and caveats: The authors acknowledged that the study's TCR sequencing and HLA analysis involved relatively few individuals.

This clonotype was sampled from a human donor with Susac syndrome. The sample taken for sequencing was CD4+ T cells from PBMCs.

The CDR3 sequence: CASKRREGIDTQYF. The CDR3 nucleotides are TGTGCCAGCAAACGGCGGGAGGGGATAGATACGCAGTATTTT. The chain uses TRBV6-6 and TRBJ2-3; the match to TRBD2 covers 9 bases. CDR1 and CDR2 from the germline V gene are MNHNY and SVGAGI (reference sequence). V gave up 7 bases and J gave up 5 bases; unmatched junction bases: 7. The CDR3 is made up of 14 amino acids.